These 19 T cell receptor beta chains were all obtained from the same sample, sequenced in a study of T cell repertoires in aging, cancer and after chemotherapy. The template was genomic DNA from peripheral blood, not RNA. Rearranged V-D-J TRB sequences were amplified with a mixed TRB-A/B primer pool. TCRdb called the multiplex PCR reads again in MiXCR, with one record for every CDR3 protein. Among about 3,300 distinct CDR3 sequences listed, 20% to 25% were seen once. Material for sequencing was blood. Every receptor here comes from a human donor with a blood cancer.

This clonotype is judged medium-sized. The chain combines TRBV29-1 with TRBJ2-2, with 8 nucleotides matching TRBD1. Trimming took 4 bases from V and 5 from J; bases not matched to a gene: 12. CDR1 and CDR2 (germline): SQVTM, ANQGSEA. This CDR3 region has 16 residues. CDR3 DNA sequence: TGCAGCGTTGGCGCAGCGCAGGACAGGGAAACCGGGGAGCTGTTTTTT. It specifies CSVGAAQDRETGELFF.

This clonotype is termed medium-sized (0.01 to 0.1%). V usage is TRBV6-1 and J usage is TRBJ2-7; 14 bases map to TRBD2. V lost 4 bases to trimming and J lost 6 bases; unmatched junction nucleotides: 2. CDR1 and CDR2 (germline): MNHNS, SASEGT. This CDR3 is 14 amino acids long. The CDR3 region is CASSGLAGGSEQYF. The DNA of the CDR3 is TGTGCCAGCAGTGGACTAGCGGGAGGGTCCGAGCAGTACTTC.

This clonotype occurred once. The V call is TRBV5-1, the J call TRBJ2-7, with 10 bases matching TRBD1. The CDR3 spans 12 residues. The germline CDR1 and CDR2 sequences are SGHRS and YFSETQ. V gave up 7 bases and J gave up 5 bases; unmatched junction bases: 3. As DNA, the CDR3 is TGCGCCAGCGGACAGGGGGTTCACGAGCAGTACTTC. Protein: CASGQGVHEQYF.

This clonotype is categorized as medium-sized. The rearrangement uses TRBV6-5 and TRBJ2-5; no clear D gene. V was shortened by 5 bases and J by 2 bases, with 3 bases between the two germline ends. Germline loops: CDR1 MNHEY, CDR2 SVGAGI. The CDR3 is 11 residues long. The CDR3 bases are TGTGCCAGCAGTGATCAAGAGACCCAGTACTTC. Amino acid sequence: CASSDQETQYF.

This chain links TRBV5-1 with TRBJ1-2; D is uncertain. From germline, CDR1 is SGHRS and CDR2 YFSETQ. V lost 0 bases and J lost 0, with 6 bases in between. This CDR3 has 14 residues. The CDR3 DNA sequence: TGCGCCAGCAGCTTGGCTGCGGCTAACTATGGCTACACCTTC. This codes for CASSLAAANYGYTF.

This clonotype showed up just a few times. This chain links TRBV28 with TRBJ2-7, with 14 bases that match TRBD2. V was clipped by 8 bases and J by 4 bases; unmatched bases: 4. The CDR3 runs 14 residues. From germline, CDR1 is MDHEN and CDR2 SYDVKM. This CDR3 is CASVGTSGSYEQYF. The CDR3, as DNA: TGTGCCAGCGTGGGGACTAGCGGGAGTTACGAGCAGTACTTC.

Of note for this clonotype: Given a much more abundant clone one base away, this may be a read error. This chain links TRBV6-1 with TRBJ2-7; possible D gene TRBD1, 6 bases. V lost 3 bases and J 5 bases, leaving 14 bases between the germline ends. The CDR3 sequence is 14 residues long. Germline loops: CDR1 MNHNS, CDR2 SASEGT. CDR3 sequence (DNA): TGTGCCAGCAGTGACGGGACATGGTTAAACGAGCAGTACTTC. This encodes CASSDGTWLNEQYF.

In regard to this clonotype: With a much larger clone just one base away, this may be a read error. The chain employs TRBV27 and TRBJ2-3, with TRBD2 matching 8 bases. Germline loops: CDR1 MNHEY, CDR2 SMNVEV (reference sequence). V lost 3 bases to trimming and J lost 2 bases; unmatched junction nucleotides: 10. CDR3 length: 17 amino acids. The CDR3 DNA sequence: TGTGCCAGCAGTTTTAGTAAGACTAGCGAGGCCACAGATACGCAGTATTTT. This sequence encodes CASSFSKTSEATDTQYF.

This clonotype rates as medium-sized (0.01 to 0.1%). The V and J genes are TRBV18 and TRBJ2-7; maybe TRBD1 (6 bases). V was shortened by 6 bases and J by 3 bases, with 12 bases between the two germline ends. The CDR3 length is 13 residues. Per the germline V gene, CDR1 is KGHSH and CDR2 is LQKENI. CDR3 loop: CASSAEDSYEQYF. CDR3 DNA sequence: TGTGCCAGCTCGGCCGAGGACAGCTACGAGCAGTACTTC.

This clonotype has more than one count but fewer than ten. The rearrangement links TRBV11-2 to TRBJ2-7; 7 bases are shared with TRBD1. V shed 5 bases and J 2 bases; nucleotides not matched to a gene: 6. This CDR3 has 14 amino acids. Germline CDR1 reads SGHAT; CDR2 reads FQNNGV. CDR3 protein: CASSQQGLTYEQYF. CDR3 DNA sequence: TGTGCCAGCAGCCAACAGGGGCTAACCTACGAGCAGTACTTC.

This clonotype was seen a few times. The chain links TRBV19 to TRBJ2-4, with 14 bases aligning to TRBD2. The junction had 3 bases not matched to a gene; V was cut back by 5 bases and J by 6 bases. The CDR3 covers 15 residues. The germline V gene has CDR1 LNHDA and CDR2 SQIVND (reference sequence). The DNA of the CDR3 is TGTGCCAGTAGTCCCGGACTAGCGGGGGGAAACATTCAGTACTTC. This sequence encodes CASSPGLAGGNIQYF.

Relative to its sample, this clonotype is medium-sized (0.01 to 0.1%). The chain couples TRBV19 to TRBJ2-5; either TRBD1 or TRBD2 may supply D (5 bases each). Germline values: CDR1 LNHDA, CDR2 SQIVND (reference sequence). The CDR3 runs 14 residues. V lost 10 bases to trimming and J lost 5 bases, with 20 bases between them. The CDR3 reads CAISRGYPGETQYF. CDR3 nucleotides: TGTGCCATCAGTAGGGGATACCCGGGGGAGACCCAGTACTTC.

The V and J genes are TRBV7-2 and TRBJ2-3; TRBD2 matches at 8 bases. The J segment lost 3 bases and the V segment lost 5 bases, leaving 7 bases of the junction unmatched. The germline gives CDR1 SGHTA, CDR2 FQGNSA. There are 15 residues in the CDR3. This CDR3 reads CASSTAGGPTDTQYF. In nucleotides, the CDR3 is TGTGCCAGCAGCACGGCGGGAGGTCCGACAGATACGCAGTATTTT.

The chain couples TRBV30 to TRBJ2-5; D is tentatively TRBD1 or TRBD2 (5 bases each). Germline values: CDR1 GTSNPN, CDR2 SVGIG (reference sequence). Trimming removed 1 base at V and 1 base at J, with 10 bases between. This CDR3 has 14 residues. This CDR3 reads CAWSEGPGQETQYF. The CDR3 DNA sequence: TGTGCCTGGAGTGAGGGACCCGGCCAAGAGACCCAGTACTTC.

This clonotype has just a few counts. The chain recombines TRBV27 with TRBJ1-4; the match to TRBD1 covers 7 bases. Germline CDR1 and CDR2: MNHEY and SMNVEV (reference sequence). CDR3 length equals 16 residues. The V and J ends lost 0 bases and 6 bases, in that order; junction bases with no gene match: 7. The CDR3 region has the DNA TGTGCCAGCAGTTTATCACTTCCAGGGGGATATGAAAAACTGTTTTTT. Amino acids: CASSLSLPGGYEKLFF.

Concerning this clonotype: A read error is possible here, since a much larger clone lies one base away. This rearrangement joins TRBV10-1 to TRBJ2-3; TRBD2 matches 13 bases. Trimming at V came to 4 bases and at J to 4 bases, leaving 2 bases not matched to a gene. The CDR3 is made up of 15 amino acids. Germline CDR1 is WNHNN and CDR2 is SYGVQD (reference sequence). CDR3 sequence reads: CASSGLAGGADTQYF. CDR3 nucleotides: TGCGCCAGCAGTGGACTAGCGGGGGGCGCAGATACGCAGTATTTT.

The chain couples TRBV19 to TRBJ2-2, with 10 bases fitting TRBD1. CDR1 and CDR2 (germline): LNHDA, SQIVND (reference sequence). This CDR3 has 16 amino acids. The junction had 3 bases not matched to a gene; V was cut back by 0 bases and J by 5 bases. For the CDR3, the DNA is TGTGCCAGTAGTATAGAGGACAGGGGGATAACCGGGGAGCTGTTTTTT. Translated: CASSIEDRGITGELFF.

This clonotype has a single count. This chain uses TRBV7-3 with TRBJ1-5; perhaps TRBD1 as D (5 bases). The CDR3 totals 13 residues. Trimming took off 8 bases at V and 3 bases at J, with 11 bases between the two ends. In germline, CDR1 is SGHTA, CDR2 FQGTGA. CDR3 in amino acids: CASSTGNNQPQHF. As DNA, the CDR3 is TGTGCCAGCTCCACAGGCAACAATCAGCCCCAGCATTTT.

A word on this clonotype: The junction shows a germline mismatch at one end, possibly a read error. The chain combines TRBV6-5 with TRBJ2-7, with TRBD2 as a possible D gene (5 bases). The germline V gene encodes CDR1 MNHEY and CDR2 SVGAGI. The CDR3 covers 15 residues. The CDR3 DNA is TGTACCAGCAGTTACTCGGGGATCCCCACTGACGAGCAGTACTTC. Its protein is CTSSYSGIPTDEQYF.